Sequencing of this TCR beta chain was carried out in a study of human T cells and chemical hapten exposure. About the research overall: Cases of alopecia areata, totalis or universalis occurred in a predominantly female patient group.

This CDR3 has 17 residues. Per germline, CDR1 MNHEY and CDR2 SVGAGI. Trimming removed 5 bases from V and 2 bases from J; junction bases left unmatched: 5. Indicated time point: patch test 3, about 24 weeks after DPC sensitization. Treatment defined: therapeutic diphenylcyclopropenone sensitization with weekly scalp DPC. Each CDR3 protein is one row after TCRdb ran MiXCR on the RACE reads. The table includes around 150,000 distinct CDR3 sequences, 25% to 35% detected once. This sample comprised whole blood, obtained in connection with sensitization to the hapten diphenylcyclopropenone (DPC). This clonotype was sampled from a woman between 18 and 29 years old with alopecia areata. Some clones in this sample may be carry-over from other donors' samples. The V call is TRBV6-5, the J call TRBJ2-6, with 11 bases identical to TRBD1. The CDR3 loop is CASSRTGQGAGANVLTF. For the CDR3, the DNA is TGTGCCAGCAGTCGGACGGGACAGGGGGCTGGGGCCAACGTCCTGACTTTC.